The clone carrying this TCR beta chain was recorded only once. The antigen is not known. Sequenced by immunoSEQ multiplex PCR; TCRdb stores in-frame clones only, minus some. The table records about 64,000 clones, less than 95% of them present only once. This sample's time point: cycle 4 day 1 (C4D1), after more than 5 weeks of nivolumab. Relapse after autologous stem cell transplantation occurred in every patient, and brentuximab vedotin exposure varied. The data belong to a study of PD-1 blockade in classical Hodgkin lymphoma. Study findings and constraints: Healthy donors reportedly exceeded newly diagnosed patients in baseline TCR diversity. CD8+ TCR diversity did not rise significantly by C4D1, unlike CD4+. The authors have not defined what causes the repertoire differences, possibly disease activity or prior therapy. Patients who began taking nivolumab under 1 year after ASCT were left out.

The receptor was derived from a human donor with classical Hodgkin lymphoma. The sequences come from peripheral blood mononuclear cells (PBMCs), collected before the fourth cycle of nivolumab.

The CDR3 coding sequence is TGTGCCAGCAGCCAAGAAAGTGGGAGTCAGACTGAAGCTTTCTTT. This encodes CASSQESGSQTEAFF. V and J are TRBV4-2 and TRBJ1-1; D is unresolved. The ends were cut back, 0 bases at V and 5 bases at J, with 13 bases in the middle. CDR3 size: 15 residues. Germline V gives CDR1 LGHNA, CDR2 YNFKEQ.